This TCR beta chain derives from a study of T cell responses to AZD1222 COVID-19 vaccine. This table comes from immunoSEQ multiplex PCR, and its TCRdb copy is limited to in-frame clones, with some not included. This table has more than 60,000 clones, about four fifths appearing once. General study results and limits: CD4 TCRs associated with vaccination spanned spike, dominating at 160-218 and 743-854. Unmutated variant regions are reportedly the target of nearly half of TCRs that are spike-specific.

Trimming left V 3 bases short and J 6 bases short, with 17 bases between. Germline values: CDR1 SEHNR, CDR2 FQNEAQ (reference sequence). The CDR3 consists of 15 residues. In regard to this clone: Its antigen is not known.

The sequence derives from an adult who received the AZD1222 COVID-19 vaccine. This material consisted of peripheral blood, taken 28 days after the second AZD1222 dose. The chain links TRBV7-9 to TRBJ1-2; D is uncertain. CDR3 residues: CASSFTGNPGDGYTF. The CDR3 DNA reads TGTGCCAGCAGCTTCACCGGGAACCCTGGGGATGGCTACACCTTC.